A single sample is the source of the 10 T cell receptor beta chains below, sequenced in a study of blood T cell repertoires in COVID-19. The assay was immunoSEQ multiplex PCR, and TCRdb's table has in-frame clones only and misses some. The table has some 40,000 clones, about four fifths seen once. Sequencing used peripheral blood. The receptors come from a woman older than 75 with acute or convalescent COVID-19.

The chain is built from TRBV5-6 and TRBJ1-1; weak D call: TRBD1 (6 bases). V lost 5 bases and J 5 bases, leaving 16 bases between the germline ends. The V gene's germline CDR1 is SGHDT and CDR2 YYEEEE. This CDR3 is built from 14 residues. The CDR3 reads CASRLQGIITEAFF. For the CDR3, the DNA is TGTGCCAGCAGGCTACAGGGAATCATTACTGAAGCTTTCTTT.

This sequence joins TRBV3-1 (or the pseudogene TRBV3-2) and TRBJ2-5, with D perhaps TRBD1 (6 bases). Germline CDR1 and CDR2: LGHDT and YNNKEL (reference sequence). Trimming took off 9 bases at V and 1 base at J, with 21 bases between the two ends. CDR3 length: 16 amino acids. CDR3 DNA: TGTGCCAGTAGAGCCCATAGGGGGACACTCCAAGAGACCCAGTACTTC. The encoded protein is CASRAHRGTLQETQYF.

CDR3 loop: CAIRGGGGLTDTQYF. CDR3 bases: TGTGCCATCAGGGGAGGCGGGGGGTTGACAGATACGCAGTATTTT. The V gene is TRBV10-3, the J gene TRBJ2-3, with 8 nucleotides matching TRBD2. The CDR3 length is 15 residues. V lost 6 bases and J lost 3; bases outside the gene matches: 8. CDR1 is ENHRY and CDR2 is SYGVKD in the germline V gene.

This clone was recorded a few times. The DNA of the CDR3 is TGTGCCAGCACTCGACAGGGGGATGAAAAACTGTTTTTT. Protein: CASTRQGDEKLFF. The chain couples TRBV28 to TRBJ1-4, with TRBD1 matching 9 bases. The CDR3 sequence is 13 residues long. The germline CDR1 and CDR2 sequences are MDHEN and SYDVKM. J gave up 6 bases and V 7 bases, and 3 bases lay outside the gene matches.

This rearrangement joins TRBV6-6 to TRBJ2-3; 9 bases match TRBD1. Germline CDR1 reads MNHNY; CDR2 reads SVGAGI (reference sequence). V was clipped by 9 bases and J by 0 bases; unmatched bases: 4. This CDR3 contains 14 residues. Here the CDR3 DNA reads TGTGCCAGTACCGGGACAGGGAGCACAGATACGCAGTATTTT. Protein sequence: CASTGTGSTDTQYF.

V gene TRBV30 combines with J gene TRBJ1-1, with D possibly TRBD1 on 6 matching bases. CDR3 length equals 15 residues. Per germline, CDR1 GTSNPN and CDR2 SVGIG (reference sequence). Trimming stripped 0 bases from V and 0 bases from J, with 11 bases between. The DNA of the CDR3 is TGTGCCTGGAGTGTACAGGGAATTATGAACACTGAAGCTTTCTTT. Translating gives CAWSVQGIMNTEAFF. The full variable domain, with the rest looked up from reference TRBV30 and TRBJ1-1, is SQTIHQWPATLVQPVGSPLSLECTVEGTSNPNLYWYRQAAGRGLQLLFYSVGIGQISSEVPQNLSASRPQDRQFILSSKKLLLSDSGFYLCAWSVQGIMNTEAFFGQGTRLTVV.

The chain recombines TRBV11-3 with TRBJ2-4; tentatively, D is TRBD2 (5 bases). Trimming left V 1 base short and J 9 bases short, with 10 bases between. The CDR3 is 13 amino acids. From germline, CDR1 is SGHNT and CDR2 YENEEA. As DNA, the CDR3 is TGTGCCAGCAGCTTAGGGGGAAGCGGCATTCAGTACTTC. Translated, it gives CASSLGGSGIQYF.

CDR3 residues: CASSLVPREAEAFF. DNA of the CDR3: TGTGCCAGCAGCTTAGTTCCTCGGGAGGCTGAAGCTTTCTTT. This chain links TRBV3-1 (or the pseudogene TRBV3-2) with TRBJ1-1; no clear D. Germline lookup yields CDR1 LGHDT and CDR2 YNNKEL (reference sequence). V lost 5 bases and J lost 6, with 16 bases in between. CDR3 length: 14 residues.

The rearrangement joins TRBV10-3 to TRBJ1-1; 7 positions match TRBD1. The CDR3 runs 14 residues. Per the germline V gene, CDR1 is ENHRY and CDR2 is SYGVKD. V shed 6 bases, J shed 0 bases, and the junction held 4 bases outside the gene matches. The DNA of the CDR3 is TGTGCCATCAGACCAACAGGGGTGAACACTGAAGCTTTCTTT. Amino acids: CAIRPTGVNTEAFF.

J is TRBJ1-1 and V is TRBV5-5, with D tentatively TRBD1 (5 bases). The germline V gene has CDR1 SGHKS and CDR2 YYEKEE (reference sequence). This CDR3 has 14 amino acids. V shed 4 bases and J shed 1 base, with 11 bases lying between them. CDR3 amino acids: CASSPWGGNTEAFF. CDR3 sequence (DNA): TGTGCCAGCAGCCCATGGGGGGGGAACACTGAAGCTTTCTTT.